A single sample gave rise to the 10 T cell receptor beta chains below, sequenced in a study of Ad26.COV2.S vaccination and SARS-CoV-2 variants. Treatment indicated: 19 received Ad26.COV2.S at low or high dose, single or two shots; 5 received placebo; per-sample allocation not given. Sampling happened 63 days after the first vaccine or placebo injection. Some clones are missing from TCRdb's copy, which holds only in-frame ones; the method was immunoSEQ multiplex PCR. The table lists a few hundred thousand clones, about 83% of them singletons. Source: peripheral blood, taken in a trial of Ad26.COV2.S vaccine versus placebo. These receptors were obtained from a person aged 18-65 years who received the Ad26.COV2.S COVID-19 vaccine or a placebo.

This chain joins TRBV6-2 or TRBV6-3 and TRBJ1-4; 8 bases match TRBD1. The CDR3 covers 16 residues. Per germline, CDR1 MNHEY and CDR2 SVGEGT. Trimming took 2 bases from V and 0 from J; bases not matched to a gene: 2. The CDR3 region is CASSYTGGTTNEKLFF. The DNA of the CDR3 is TGTGCCAGCAGTTACACAGGGGGGACAACTAATGAAAAACTGTTTTTT.

The chain employs TRBV4-1 and TRBJ1-1, with a tentative D call TRBD1 (6 bases). This CDR3 is 16 amino acids long. With 3 bases removed from V and 1 base from J, the gap between germline ends came to 15 bases. CDR1 and CDR2 (germline): MGHRA, YSYEKL. The CDR3 sequence is CASSHLTGPRNTEAFF. The CDR3, as DNA: TGCGCCAGCAGCCACTTGACAGGCCCGAGGAACACTGAAGCTTTCTTT.

The chain carries TRBV2 and TRBJ1-4; D gene ambiguous. Germline V lookup: CDR1 SNHLY, CDR2 FYNNEI. There are 11 residues in the CDR3. Trimming shortened V by 8 bases and J by 7 bases, and 8 bases separated the two germline ends. DNA for the CDR3: TGTGCCAGCTCATTCAGTGAAAAACTGTTTTTT. Protein sequence: CASSFSEKLFF.

V usage is TRBV18 and J usage is TRBJ1-1; TRBD1 is a possible D gene (5 bases). CDR3 length: 15 residues. Trimming left V 0 bases short and J 1 base short, with 9 bases between. Germline V gives CDR1 KGHSH, CDR2 LQKENI. In DNA, the CDR3 is TGTGCCAGCTCACCACCGATGGGGCAGAACACTGAAGCTTTCTTT. This translates into CASSPPMGQNTEAFF.

The V gene is TRBV28, the J gene TRBJ1-2, with D maybe TRBD1 (5 bases). V lost 10 bases and J 5 bases, leaving 20 bases between the germline ends. The V gene's germline CDR1 is MDHEN and CDR2 SYDVKM. This CDR3 is 14 amino acids long. The CDR3 region has the DNA TGTGCCACCGAAGTCGTCGGGGGACCATATGGCTACACCTTC. Translating it yields CATEVVGGPYGYTF.

The chain employs TRBV29-1 and TRBJ1-3, with unresolved D. Trimming cost V 2 bases and J 0 bases, with 5 bases left between them. This CDR3 is built from 13 residues. Germline V gene data show CDR1 as SQVTM and CDR2 as ANQGSEA. This CDR3 is CSVEQISGNTIYF. In DNA, the CDR3 is TGCAGCGTTGAACAGATCTCTGGAAACACCATATATTTT.

This chain uses TRBV6-5 with TRBJ2-1; maybe TRBD2 (6 bases). The CDR3 has 15 residues. CDR1 is MNHEY and CDR2 is SVGAGI in the germline V gene. V lost 7 bases and J lost 5, with 18 bases in between. CDR3 bases: TGTGCCAGCATCGGGGACTTTGTCCCCAACAATGAGCAGTTCTTC. It encodes CASIGDFVPNNEQFF.

The chain joins TRBV2 to TRBJ2-7; no clear D gene. Trimming stripped 9 bases from V and 2 bases from J, with 26 bases between. This CDR3 contains 17 residues. Germline V gene lookup returns CDR1 SNHLY and CDR2 FYNNEI. CDR3 bases: TGTGCCAGGCAGACCATCGATGGTAAGGGCAGCCCCTACGAGCAGTACTTC. Residues: CARQTIDGKGSPYEQYF.

V and J are TRBV7-2 and TRBJ1-1; 9 bases fit TRBD1. The CDR3 sequence is 14 residues long. Germline V gene data show CDR1 as SGHTA and CDR2 as FQGNSA. J lost 3 bases, V lost 5 bases, and 4 bases had no gene match. The CDR3 loop is CASSPTGGHTEAFF. The CDR3 bases are TGTGCCAGCAGCCCCACAGGGGGCCACACTGAAGCTTTCTTT.

The rearrangement joins TRBV2 to TRBJ2-6, with TRBD1 as a possible D gene (6 bases). V lost 6 bases and J lost 2, with 11 bases in between. The CDR3 is made up of 15 amino acids. Germline CDR1 SNHLY, CDR2 FYNNEI. This chain's CDR3 is CASRGNRAGANVLTF. CDR3 nucleotides: TGTGCCAGCAGAGGGAACAGGGCTGGGGCCAACGTCCTGACTTTC.